The T cell receptor (beta chain) described here comes from a study of identical twins. This clonotype was seen a handful of times. Antigen unknown. Overall study findings and caveats: Weaker excess twin sharing was observed in beta out-of-frame sequences.

The CDR3 has 15 amino acids. Trimming cost V 5 bases and J 2 bases; bases outside gene matches: 8. Germline lookup yields CDR1 MNHEY and CDR2 SVGEGT. One entry per CDR3 protein, called by TCRdb with MiXCR from the 5' RACE reads. The table includes around 370,000 distinct CDR3 sequences, roughly 9% detected once. Source material: naive T cells sorted from blood. This chain links TRBV6-2 or TRBV6-3 with TRBJ2-7; the match to TRBD1 covers 8 bases. The clonotype originates from a woman aged 45-59 years in good health. CDR3: CASSDPGQATYEQYV. As DNA, the CDR3 is TGTGCCAGCAGTGATCCGGGACAGGCCACCTACGAGCAGTACGTC.